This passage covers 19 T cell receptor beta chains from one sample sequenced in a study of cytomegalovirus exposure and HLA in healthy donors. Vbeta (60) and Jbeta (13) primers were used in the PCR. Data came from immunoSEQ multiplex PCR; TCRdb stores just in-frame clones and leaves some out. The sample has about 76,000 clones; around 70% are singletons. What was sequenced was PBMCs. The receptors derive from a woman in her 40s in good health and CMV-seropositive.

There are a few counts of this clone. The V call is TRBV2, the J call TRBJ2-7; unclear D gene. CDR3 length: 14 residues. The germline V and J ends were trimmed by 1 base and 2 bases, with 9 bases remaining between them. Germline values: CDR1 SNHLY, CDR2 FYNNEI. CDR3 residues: CASSEGGKTYEQYF. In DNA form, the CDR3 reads TGTGCCAGCAGTGAAGGAGGAAAAACCTACGAGCAGTACTTC.

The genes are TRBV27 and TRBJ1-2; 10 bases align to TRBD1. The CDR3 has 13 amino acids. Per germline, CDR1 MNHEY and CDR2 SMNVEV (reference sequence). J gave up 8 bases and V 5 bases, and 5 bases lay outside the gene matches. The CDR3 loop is CASSTGQGIGYTF. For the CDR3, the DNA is TGTGCCAGCAGTACGGGACAGGGGATCGGCTACACCTTC.

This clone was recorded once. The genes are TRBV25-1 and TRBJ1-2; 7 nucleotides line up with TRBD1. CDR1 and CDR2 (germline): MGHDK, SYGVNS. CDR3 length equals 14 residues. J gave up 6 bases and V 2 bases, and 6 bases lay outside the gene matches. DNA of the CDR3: TGTGCCAGCAGTGAACAGGGGACAGCGCATGGCTACACCTTC. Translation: CASSEQGTAHGYTF.

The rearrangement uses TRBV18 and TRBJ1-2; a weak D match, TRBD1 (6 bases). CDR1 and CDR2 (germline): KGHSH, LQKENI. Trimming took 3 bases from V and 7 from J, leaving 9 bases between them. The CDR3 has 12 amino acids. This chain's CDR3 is CASSPDRSGYTF. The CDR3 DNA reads TGTGCCAGCTCACCTGACAGGTCTGGCTACACCTTC.

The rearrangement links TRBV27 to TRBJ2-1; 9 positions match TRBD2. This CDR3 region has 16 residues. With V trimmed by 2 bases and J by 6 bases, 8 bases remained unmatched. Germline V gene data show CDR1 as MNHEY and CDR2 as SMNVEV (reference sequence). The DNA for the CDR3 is TGTGCCAGCAGTTTAGTTTCGTTAGCGGGGGCCAATGAGCAGTTCTTC. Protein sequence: CASSLVSLAGANEQFF.

DNA for the CDR3: TGCGCCAGCAGTGAGCCCGGACAGGCAGAGGAAGCTTTCTTT. Amino acid sequence: CASSEPGQAEEAFF. The chain joins TRBV10-2 to TRBJ1-1; 7 bases are a match to TRBD1. V gave up 2 bases and J gave up 8 bases; unmatched junction bases: 8. This CDR3 has 14 amino acids. Germline V gene lookup returns CDR1 WSHSY and CDR2 SAAADI.

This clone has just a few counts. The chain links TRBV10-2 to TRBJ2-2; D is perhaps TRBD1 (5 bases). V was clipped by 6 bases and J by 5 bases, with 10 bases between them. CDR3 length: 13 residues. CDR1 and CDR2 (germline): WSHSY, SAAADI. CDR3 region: CASSLGVTGELFF. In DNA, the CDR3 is TGCGCCAGCAGCCTAGGGGTTACCGGGGAGCTGTTTTTT.

Here the CDR3 reads CASSQPQGAGYGYTF. CDR3 nucleotide sequence: TGTGCCAGCAGCCAACCACAGGGGGCCGGATATGGCTACACCTTC. The chain couples TRBV4-2 to TRBJ1-2; 9 bases line up with TRBD1. After removal of 2 bases from V and 5 bases from J, the junction contained 6 bases not matched to a gene. The CDR3 consists of 15 residues. Germline CDR1 is LGHNA and CDR2 is YNFKEQ.

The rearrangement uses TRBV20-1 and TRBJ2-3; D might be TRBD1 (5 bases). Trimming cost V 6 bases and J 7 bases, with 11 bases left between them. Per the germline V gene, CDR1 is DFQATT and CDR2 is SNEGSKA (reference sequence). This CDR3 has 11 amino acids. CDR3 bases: TGCAGTGCCCCGTGGGGCAATACGCAGTATTTT. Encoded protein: CSAPWGNTQYF.

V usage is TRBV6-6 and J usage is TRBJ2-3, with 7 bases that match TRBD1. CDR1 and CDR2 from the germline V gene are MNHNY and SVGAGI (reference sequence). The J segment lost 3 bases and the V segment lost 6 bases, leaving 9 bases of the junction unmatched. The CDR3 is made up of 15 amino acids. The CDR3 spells CASSDRGTATDTQYF. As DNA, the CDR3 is TGTGCCAGCAGCGATCGAGGGACAGCTACAGATACGCAGTATTTT.

CDR3 bases: TGTGCCTGCCTCGGGACTAACTATGGCTACACCTTC. This encodes CACLGTNYGYTF. The chain has TRBV30 and TRBJ1-2; no clear D. CDR1 and CDR2 from the germline V gene are GTSNPN and SVGIG (reference sequence). The CDR3 covers 12 residues. V dropped 6 bases and J dropped 0 bases, with 8 bases sitting between them.

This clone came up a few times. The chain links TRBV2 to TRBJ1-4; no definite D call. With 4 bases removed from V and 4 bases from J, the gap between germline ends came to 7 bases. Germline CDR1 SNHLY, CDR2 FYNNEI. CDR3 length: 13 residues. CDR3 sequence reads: CASSGADNEKLFF. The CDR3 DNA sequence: TGTGCCAGCAGTGGGGCAGATAATGAAAAACTGTTTTTT.

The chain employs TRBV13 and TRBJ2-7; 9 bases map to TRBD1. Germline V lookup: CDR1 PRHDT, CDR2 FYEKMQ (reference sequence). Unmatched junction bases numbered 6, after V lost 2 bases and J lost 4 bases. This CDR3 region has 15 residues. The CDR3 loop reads CASSLTGTGTYEQYF. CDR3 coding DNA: TGTGCCAGCAGCTTAACCGGGACAGGGACTTACGAGCAGTACTTC.

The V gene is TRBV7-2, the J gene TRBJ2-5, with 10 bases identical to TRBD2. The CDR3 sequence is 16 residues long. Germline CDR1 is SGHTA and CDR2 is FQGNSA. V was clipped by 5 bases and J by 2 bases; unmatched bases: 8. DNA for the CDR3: TGTGCCAGCAGCATAACTAGCGGGGCAATACAAGAGACCCAGTACTTC. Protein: CASSITSGAIQETQYF.

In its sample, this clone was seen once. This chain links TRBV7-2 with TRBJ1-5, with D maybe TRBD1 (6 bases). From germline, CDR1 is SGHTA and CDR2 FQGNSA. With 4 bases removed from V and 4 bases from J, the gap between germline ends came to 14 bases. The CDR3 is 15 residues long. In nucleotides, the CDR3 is TGTGCCAGCAGCTGGGAGACAGGCGGGAATCAGCCCCAGCATTTT. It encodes CASSWETGGNQPQHF.

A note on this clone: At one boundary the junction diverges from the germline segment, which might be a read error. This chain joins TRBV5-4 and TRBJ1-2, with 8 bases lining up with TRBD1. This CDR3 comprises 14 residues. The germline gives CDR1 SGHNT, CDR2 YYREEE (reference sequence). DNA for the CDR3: TGTGCCAGCAGATTGGGGACAGGACGCTATGGCTACACCTTC. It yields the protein CASRLGTGRYGYTF.

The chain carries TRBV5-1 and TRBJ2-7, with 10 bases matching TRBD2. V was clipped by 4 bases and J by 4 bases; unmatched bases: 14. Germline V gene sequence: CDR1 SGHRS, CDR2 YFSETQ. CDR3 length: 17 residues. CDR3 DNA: TGCGCCAGCAGCCGAACTAGCGGGAACTTTCCCCTGTACGAGCAGTACTTC. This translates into CASSRTSGNFPLYEQYF.

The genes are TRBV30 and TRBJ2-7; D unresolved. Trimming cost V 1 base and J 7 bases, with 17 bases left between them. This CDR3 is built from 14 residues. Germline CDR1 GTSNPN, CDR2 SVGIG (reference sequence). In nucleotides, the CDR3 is TGTGCCTGGAGTGGGTCGGCAGGTCTACGAGAGCAGTACTTC. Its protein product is CAWSGSAGLREQYF. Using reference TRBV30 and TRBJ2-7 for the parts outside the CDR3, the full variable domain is SQTIHQWPATLVQPVGSPLSLECTVEGTSNPNLYWYRQAAGRGLQLLFYSVGIGQISSEVPQNLSASRPQDRQFILSSKKLLLSDSGFYLCAWSGSAGLREQYFGPGTRLTVT.

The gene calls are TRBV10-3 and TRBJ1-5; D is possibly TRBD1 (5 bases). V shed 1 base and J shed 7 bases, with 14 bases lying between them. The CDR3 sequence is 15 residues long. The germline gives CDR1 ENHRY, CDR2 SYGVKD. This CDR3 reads CAISELPLGGQPQHF. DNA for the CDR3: TGTGCCATCAGTGAGTTGCCACTTGGGGGGCAGCCCCAGCATTTT.